The sample holds a few counts of the clone carrying this TCR beta chain. Germline lookup yields CDR1 SQVTM and CDR2 ANQGSEA. V gave up 6 bases and J gave up 1 base, with 12 bases separating them. This CDR3 spans 13 amino acids. Each TCR cDNA library carried sample-specific barcodes on both ends. A single record per CDR3 protein comes from TCRdb applying MiXCR to the 5' RACE reads. The table lists roughly 380,000 distinct CDR3 sequences, around 30% of them singletons, with roughly 5.5% in the top ten. The sample is drawn from a study of identical twins' blood T cells. The TCR originated in a woman between 18 and 55 years old in good health. Sequencing used PBMCs. The chain has TRBV29-1 and TRBJ1-1; possible D gene TRBD1, 6 bases. The CDR3 loop is CSVSLQGNTEAFF. CDR3 DNA: TGCAGCGTAAGCCTACAGGGGAACACTGAAGCTTTCTTT.